A selection of T cell receptor beta chains follows, all from one sample in a study of shared clonotypes between healthy human individuals. Generated by immunoSEQ multiplex PCR, the TCRdb table keeps only in-frame clones and is missing some. The sample includes about 2 million clones, over 85% of them seen just once. The sequencing sample was made of naive CD8+ T cells sorted from blood. The receptors here all came from a man aged 18 to 35 in good health. CDR3s include the opening cysteine and the closing phenylalanine or tryptophan. The D gene is left open where the match is weak. Expanded clones are given a class, and other clones once, few, many or no size at all.

d_call	clone_size	v_call	cdr3_length	j_call	cdr3_aa	cdr3_nt
TRBD1	NA	TRBV5-4	15	TRBJ2-7	CASSPGQGASYEQYF	TGTGCCAGCAGCCCGGGACAGGGGGCCTCCTACGAGCAGTACTTC
NA	few	TRBV6-5	13	TRBJ2-3	CASSYSVTDTQYF	TGTGCCAGCAGTTACTCGGTCACAGATACGCAGTATTTT
NA	NA	TRBV6-6	16	TRBJ1-1	CASSYSRGGMNTEAFF	TGTGCCAGCAGTTACTCGAGAGGGGGGATGAACACTGAAGCTTTCTTT
TRBD1	NA	TRBV28	18	TRBJ1-1	CASTVEGAEGLGNTEAFF	TGTGCCAGCACTGTCGAGGGGGCGGAGGGCCTCGGGAACACTGAAGCTTTCTTT
TRBD1	NA	TRBV7-9	16	TRBJ1-2	CASSLEISAGGHGYTF	TGTGCCAGCAGCTTAGAGATATCGGCAGGGGGCCATGGCTACACCTTC
NA	NA	TRBV9	14	TRBJ2-7	CASSVGGGTYEQYF	TGTGCCAGCAGCGTGGGCGGCGGAACCTACGAGCAGTACTTC
TRBD1	NA	TRBV6-1	15	TRBJ1-5	CASRTLDRVGQPQHF	TGTGCCAGCAGGACCCTGGACAGGGTGGGTCAGCCCCAGCATTTT
TRBD2	NA	TRBV7-6	15	TRBJ2-1	CASSLVAGGYNEQFF	TGTGCCAGCAGCTTAGTGGCGGGGGGGTACAATGAGCAGTTCTTC
NA	once	TRBV6-6	14	TRBJ2-5	CASSYGPYQETQYF	TGTGCCAGCAGTTACGGACCGTACCAAGAGACCCAGTACTTC
TRBD2	NA	TRBV5-1	13	TRBJ2-1	CASSGTNYNEQFF	TGCGCCAGCAGCGGGACTAACTACAATGAGCAGTTCTTC
TRBD2	NA	TRBV6-5	13	TRBJ2-1	CAVAGGSYNEQFF	TGTGCCGTGGCGGGAGGGTCCTACAATGAGCAGTTCTTC
NA	NA	TRBV27	16	TRBJ2-3	CASSSYTGASTDTQYF	TGTGCCAGCAGTTCTTATACGGGGGCTAGCACAGATACGCAGTATTTT
TRBD1	NA	TRBV7-2	15	TRBJ2-3	CASSPGQGAADTQYF	TGTGCCAGCAGCCCGGGACAGGGGGCAGCAGATACGCAGTATTTT
NA	NA	TRBV11-2	13	TRBJ1-2	CASSQVLHYGYTF	TGTGCCAGCAGTCAGGTCCTCCACTATGGCTACACCTTC
TRBD1	NA	TRBV14	16	TRBJ1-5	CASSQDPRGADQPQHF	TGTGCCAGCAGCCAAGACCCCAGGGGGGCCGATCAGCCCCAGCATTTT
NA	NA	TRBV7-7	13	TRBJ1-1	CASSQGMNTEAFF	TGTGCTAGCAGCCAGGGTATGAACACTGAAGCTTTCTTT
TRBD1	NA	TRBV29-1	13	TRBJ2-7	CSVGWGQGYEQYF	TGCAGCGTTGGATGGGGACAGGGCTACGAGCAGTACTTC
TRBD1	NA	TRBV4-2	17	TRBJ1-4	CASSQDRAYRGVEKLFF	TGTGCCAGCAGCCAAGATCGGGCGTACAGGGGCGTCGAAAAACTGTTTTTT
TRBD2	NA	TRBV6-5	15	TRBJ2-3	CATNLAGGLGGTQYF	TGTGCCACCAACCTAGCGGGAGGATTAGGGGGTACGCAGTATTTT
TRBD1	NA	TRBV6-1	19	TRBJ1-5	CASSARISAQGEIGQPQHF	TGTGCCAGCAGTGCCCGCATATCCGCTCAGGGGGAGATTGGTCAGCCCCAGCATTTT
NA	once	TRBV21-1	16	TRBJ2-6	CASSNCEVLGANVLTF	TGTGCCAGCAGCAACTGCGAGGTACTGGGGGCCAACGTCCTGACTTTC
NA	NA	TRBV7-8	14	TRBJ2-7	CASGHGPPPYEQYF	TGTGCCAGCGGACATGGGCCTCCCCCCTACGAGCAGTACTTC
NA	once	TRBV15	15	TRBJ2-7	CATSRREESSYEQYF	TGTGCCACCAGCAGGAGGGAGGAGAGCTCCTACGAGCAGTACTTC
NA	NA	TRBV30	14	TRBJ1-5	CAWTSGGTNGPQHF	TGTGCCTGGACAAGTGGAGGGACGAATGGGCCCCAGCATTTT
NA	NA	TRBV5-1	14	TRBJ2-7	CASSLARGVDEQYF	TGCGCCAGCAGCTTGGCCAGGGGGGTGGACGAGCAGTACTTC
TRBD2	NA	TRBV5-1	20	TRBJ2-3	CASSSRSPELAGRGPDTQYF	TGCGCCAGCAGCTCCAGATCCCCGGAGCTAGCGGGGAGGGGGCCAGATACGCAGTATTTT
TRBD1	few	TRBV14	16	TRBJ1-2	CASSRTDQGTGYGYTF	TGTGCCAGCAGCCGGACTGATCAAGGGACAGGCTATGGCTACACCTTC
TRBD2	NA	TRBV9	14	TRBJ2-7	CASSPPGGSYEQYF	TGTGCCAGCAGCCCCCCGGGGGGCTCCTACGAGCAGTACTTC
NA	once	TRBV6-5	13	TRBJ2-7	CASSPLAGVEQYF	TGTGCCAGCAGTCCCCTGGCCGGGGTTGAGCAGTACTTC
TRBD2	NA	TRBV27	14	TRBJ2-7	CASALASGSYEQYF	TGTGCCAGCGCCTTGGCTAGCGGGAGCTACGAGCAGTACTTC
TRBD2	NA	TRBV6-5	14	TRBJ2-7	CASSQRDGSYEQYF	TGTGCCAGCAGCCAGCGGGACGGGTCCTACGAGCAGTACTTC
TRBD1	NA	TRBV14	14	TRBJ2-7	CASSHLGQGHEQYF	TGTGCCAGCAGCCACCTTGGACAGGGACACGAGCAGTACTTC
TRBD2	NA	TRBV19	17	TRBJ2-1	CASSIDLAGELTNEQFF	TGTGCCAGTAGTATAGATTTGGCGGGGGAACTTACCAATGAGCAGTTCTTC
NA	NA	TRBV7-9	19	TRBJ1-4	CASSSSTDSDSPTNEKLFF	TGTGCCAGCAGCTCTTCGACGGACAGTGATTCTCCAACTAATGAAAAACTGTTTTTT
NA	NA	TRBV5-5	13	TRBJ1-1	CASRERRDTEAFF	TGTGCCAGCAGGGAGAGGAGGGACACTGAAGCTTTCTTT
NA	NA	TRBV25-1	14	TRBJ1-2	CASRGGGVSYGYTF	TGTGCCAGCCGGGGCGGGGGGGTCTCCTATGGCTACACCTTC
NA	NA	TRBV19	13	TRBJ2-7	CASSEDLTYEQYF	TGTGCCAGTAGTGAGGACCTCACCTACGAGCAGTACTTC
NA	NA	TRBV4-1	12	TRBJ2-3	CASSPRTDTQYF	TGCGCCAGCAGCCCCAGGACAGATACGCAGTATTTT
NA	NA	TRBV27	15	TRBJ2-7	CASSLSLGGSYEQYF	TGTGCCAGCAGTTTATCCTTGGGTGGGTCCTACGAGCAGTACTTC
TRBD1	NA	TRBV30	13	TRBJ2-7	CAWTTGGSYEQYF	TGTGCCTGGACGACAGGGGGCTCCTACGAGCAGTACTTC
NA	NA	TRBV29-1	15	TRBJ2-7	CSVGHLAPSSYEQYF	TGCAGCGTTGGACACCTAGCGCCGAGCTCCTACGAGCAGTACTTC
NA	NA	TRBV27	16	TRBJ2-7	CASSLGGGQLFYEQYF	TGTGCCAGCAGTTTAGGGGGGGGACAACTGTTCTACGAGCAGTACTTC
NA	NA	TRBV30	8	TRBJ2-1	CALDEQFF	TGTGCCCTAGATGAGCAGTTCTTC
TRBD2	NA	TRBV6-6	16	TRBJ2-1	CASSLLLAGAYNEQFF	TGTGCCAGCAGCCTGCTCCTAGCGGGGGCCTACAATGAGCAGTTCTTC
NA	NA	TRBV11-1	14	TRBJ2-7	CASSFGGPGYEQYF	TGTGCCAGCAGCTTCGGCGGGCCCGGATACGAGCAGTACTTC
TRBD1	NA	TRBV27	14	TRBJ2-7	CASSYDRGASEQYF	TGTGCCAGCAGTTACGACAGGGGGGCTAGCGAGCAGTACTTC
NA	NA	TRBV4-1	15	TRBJ2-7	CASSQEPQGYYEQYF	TGCGCCAGCAGCCAAGAACCTCAGGGCTACTACGAGCAGTACTTC
NA	NA	TRBV7-9	11	TRBJ2-2	CASSQKLELFF	TGTGCCAGCAGCCAAAAGTTGGAGCTGTTTTTT
NA	few	TRBV9	14	TRBJ1-2	CASSVGGGDYGYTF	TGTGCCAGCAGCGTAGGAGGGGGTGACTATGGCTACACCTTC
NA	NA	TRBV4-3	13	TRBJ2-7	CASSQGTRDEQYF	TGCGCCAGCAGCCAAGGGACCCGGGACGAGCAGTACTTC
TRBD2	NA	TRBV2	17	TRBJ2-4	CASSEANTGGGGDIQYF	TGTGCCAGCAGTGAAGCGAATACGGGGGGAGGAGGGGACATTCAGTACTTC
NA	NA	TRBV20-1	10	TRBJ1-5	CSAGNQPQHF	TGCAGTGCGGGCAATCAGCCCCAGCATTTT
TRBD1	NA	TRBV6-1	16	TRBJ2-3	CASSAGQAIGGDTQYF	TGTGCCAGCAGTGCCGGACAGGCGATAGGTGGAGATACGCAGTATTTT
TRBD2	NA	TRBV10-3	16	TRBJ2-7	CAISDFGGEGTYEQYF	TGTGCCATCAGTGATTTCGGGGGGGAGGGGACCTACGAGCAGTACTTC
NA	NA	TRBV11-3	14	TRBJ2-2	CASSLEANTGELFF	TGTGCCAGCAGCTTAGAAGCGAACACCGGGGAGCTGTTTTTT
NA	NA	TRBV4-1	14	TRBJ2-3	CASSQEDGTDTQYF	TGCGCCAGCAGCCAAGAGGACGGTACAGATACGCAGTATTTT
NA	NA	TRBV27	14	TRBJ2-1	CASSAAEPLDEQFF	TGTGCCAGCAGCGCGGCAGAACCTTTGGATGAGCAGTTCTTC
TRBD1	NA	TRBV6-5	16	TRBJ1-3	CASSYDRTGSGNTIYF	TGTGCCAGCAGTTACGACAGGACAGGGTCTGGAAACACCATATATTTT
TRBD1	NA	TRBV7-2	14	TRBJ2-1	CASSLRQGANEQFF	TGTGCCAGCAGCCTCAGACAGGGGGCCAATGAGCAGTTCTTC